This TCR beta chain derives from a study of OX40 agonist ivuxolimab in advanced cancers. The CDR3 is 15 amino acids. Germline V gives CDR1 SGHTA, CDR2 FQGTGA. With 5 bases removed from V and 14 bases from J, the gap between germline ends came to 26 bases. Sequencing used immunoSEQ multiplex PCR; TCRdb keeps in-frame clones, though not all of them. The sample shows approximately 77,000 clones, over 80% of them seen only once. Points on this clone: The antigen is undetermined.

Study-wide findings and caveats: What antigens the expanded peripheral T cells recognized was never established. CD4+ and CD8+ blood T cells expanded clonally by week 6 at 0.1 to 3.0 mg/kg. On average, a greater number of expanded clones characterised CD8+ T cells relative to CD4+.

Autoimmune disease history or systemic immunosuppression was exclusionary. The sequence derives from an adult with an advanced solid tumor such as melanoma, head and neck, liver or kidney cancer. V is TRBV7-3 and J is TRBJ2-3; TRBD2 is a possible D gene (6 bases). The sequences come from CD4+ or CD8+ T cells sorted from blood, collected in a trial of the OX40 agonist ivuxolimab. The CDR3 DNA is TGTGCCAGCAGCCGACGTAATCTCGGCGGGGCGATCCGGTATTTT. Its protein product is CASSRRNLGGAIRYF.